These T cell receptor beta chains were read from a single sample in a study of T cell repertoires in ileal Crohn's disease. Profiling relied on immunoSEQ multiplex PCR, and the TCRdb table lists in-frame clones only, not all of them. In the table there are approximately 2,500 clones, 60% to 85% of which are singletons. Sequencing input: ileal tissue. Receptors were obtained from an adult with Crohn's disease. Both conserved end residues are part of each CDR3. D genes are given only for firm matches.

D | J | V | DNA | CDR3
TRBD1 | TRBJ1-4 | TRBV28 | TGTGCCAGCAGCCCGACAGGGCGGGGTGATGAAAAACTGTTTTTT | CASSPTGRGDEKLFF
TRBD1 | TRBJ1-2 | TRBV7-3 | TGTGCCAGCAGCTTAACGGGGACAGGGGGCGCCGACTATGGCTACACCTTC | CASSLTGTGGADYGYTF
. | TRBJ1-5 | TRBV10-3 | TGTGCCATCAGTGAGAGAGGCGGCAATCAGCCCCAGCATTTT | CAISERGGNQPQHF
TRBD1 | TRBJ2-7 | TRBV11-2 | TGTGCCAGCAGCCCTGGACAGGGGCCCTACGAGCAGTACTTC | CASSPGQGPYEQYF
TRBD1 | TRBJ1-2 | TRBV6-1 | TGTGCCAGCATAAGGACAGGCTCCCCTAACTATGGCTACACCTTC | CASIRTGSPNYGYTF
. | TRBJ2-1 | TRBV6-6 | TGTGCCAGCAGTGGAGACCCTTACAATGAGCAGTTCTTC | CASSGDPYNEQFF